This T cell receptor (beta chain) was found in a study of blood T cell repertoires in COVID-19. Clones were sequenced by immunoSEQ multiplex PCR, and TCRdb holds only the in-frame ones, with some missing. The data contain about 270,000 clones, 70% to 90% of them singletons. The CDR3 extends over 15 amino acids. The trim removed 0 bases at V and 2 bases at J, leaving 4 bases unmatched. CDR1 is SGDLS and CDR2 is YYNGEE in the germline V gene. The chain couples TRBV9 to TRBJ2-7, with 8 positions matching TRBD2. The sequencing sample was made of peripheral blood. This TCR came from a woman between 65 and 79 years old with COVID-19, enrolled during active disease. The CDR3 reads CASSVEAGVPYEQYF. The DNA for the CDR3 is TGTGCCAGCAGCGTAGAAGCGGGGGTACCCTACGAGCAGTACTTC.